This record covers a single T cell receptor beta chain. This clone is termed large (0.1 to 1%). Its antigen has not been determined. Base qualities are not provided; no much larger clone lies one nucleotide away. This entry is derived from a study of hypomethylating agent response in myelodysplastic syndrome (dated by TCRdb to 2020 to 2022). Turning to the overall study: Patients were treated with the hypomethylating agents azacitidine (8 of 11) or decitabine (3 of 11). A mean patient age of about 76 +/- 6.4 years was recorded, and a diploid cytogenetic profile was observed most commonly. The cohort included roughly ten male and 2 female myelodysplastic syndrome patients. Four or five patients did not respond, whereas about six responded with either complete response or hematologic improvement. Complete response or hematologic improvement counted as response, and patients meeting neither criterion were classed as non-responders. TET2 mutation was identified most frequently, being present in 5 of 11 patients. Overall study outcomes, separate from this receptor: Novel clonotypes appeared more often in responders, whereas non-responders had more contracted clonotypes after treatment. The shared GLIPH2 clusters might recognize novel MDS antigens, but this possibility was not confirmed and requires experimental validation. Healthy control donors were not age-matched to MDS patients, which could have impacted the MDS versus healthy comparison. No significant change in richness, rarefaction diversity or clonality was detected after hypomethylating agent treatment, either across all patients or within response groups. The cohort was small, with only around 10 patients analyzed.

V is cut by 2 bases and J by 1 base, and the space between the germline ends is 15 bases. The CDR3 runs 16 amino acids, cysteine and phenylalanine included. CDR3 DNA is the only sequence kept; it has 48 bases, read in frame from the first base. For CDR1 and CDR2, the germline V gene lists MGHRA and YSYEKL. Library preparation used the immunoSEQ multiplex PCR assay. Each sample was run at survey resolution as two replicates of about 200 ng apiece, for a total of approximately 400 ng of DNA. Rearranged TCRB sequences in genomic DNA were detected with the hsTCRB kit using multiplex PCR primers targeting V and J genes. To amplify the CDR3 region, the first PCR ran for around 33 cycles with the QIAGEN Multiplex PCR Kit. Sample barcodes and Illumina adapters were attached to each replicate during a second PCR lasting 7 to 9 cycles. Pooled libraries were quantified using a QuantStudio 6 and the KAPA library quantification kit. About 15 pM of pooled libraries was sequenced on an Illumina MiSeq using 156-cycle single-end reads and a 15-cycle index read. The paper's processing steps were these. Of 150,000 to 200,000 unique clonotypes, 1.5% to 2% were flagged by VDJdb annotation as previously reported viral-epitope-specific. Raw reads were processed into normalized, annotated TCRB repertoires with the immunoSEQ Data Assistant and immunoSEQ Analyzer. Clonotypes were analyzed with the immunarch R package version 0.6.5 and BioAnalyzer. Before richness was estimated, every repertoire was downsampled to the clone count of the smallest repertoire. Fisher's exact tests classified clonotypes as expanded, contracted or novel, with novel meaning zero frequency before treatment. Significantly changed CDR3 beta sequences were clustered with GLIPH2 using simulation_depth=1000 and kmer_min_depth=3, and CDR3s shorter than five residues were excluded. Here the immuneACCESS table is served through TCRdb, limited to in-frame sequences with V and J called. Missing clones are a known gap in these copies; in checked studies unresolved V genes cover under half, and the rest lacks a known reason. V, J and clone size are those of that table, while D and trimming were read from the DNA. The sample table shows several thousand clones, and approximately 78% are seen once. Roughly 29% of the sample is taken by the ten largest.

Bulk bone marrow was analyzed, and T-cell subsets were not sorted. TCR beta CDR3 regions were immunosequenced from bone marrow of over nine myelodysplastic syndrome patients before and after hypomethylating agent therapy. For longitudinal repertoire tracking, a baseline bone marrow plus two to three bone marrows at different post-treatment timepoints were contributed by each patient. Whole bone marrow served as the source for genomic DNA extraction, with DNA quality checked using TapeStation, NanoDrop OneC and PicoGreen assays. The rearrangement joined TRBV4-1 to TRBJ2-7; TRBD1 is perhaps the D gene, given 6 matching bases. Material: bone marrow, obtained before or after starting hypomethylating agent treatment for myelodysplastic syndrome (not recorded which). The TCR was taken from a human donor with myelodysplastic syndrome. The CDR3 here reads CASSQSLTGLSYEQYF. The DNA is TGCGCCAGCAGCCAATCACTGACAGGTCTATCCTACGAGCAGTACTTC.